The clone carrying this T cell receptor (beta chain) was seen a few times. Its antigen is as yet unknown. TCRdb recomputed calls from the reads with MiXCR, one row per CDR3 protein. Here the sample spans about 270,000 distinct CDR3 sequences, 22% being singletons. This sample was included in a study of T cell repertoires in cytomegalovirus infection. The CDR3 covers 12 residues. Per germline, CDR1 SGHNT and CDR2 YENEEA. Trimming removed 5 bases at V and 3 bases at J, with 7 bases between. This chain links TRBV11-3 with TRBJ1-1; no definite D call. The starting material was cultured PBMCs, obtained from culture after CMV antigen stimulation. This TCR derives from a human donor in good health (CMV status not recorded). Some clones in this sample may be carry-over from other donors' samples. CDR3 nucleotide sequence: TGTGCCAGCAGCACCCGATACACTGAAGCTTTCTTT. It translates to CASSTRYTEAFF.